Below, 16 T cell receptor beta chains from the same sample are listed, as sequenced in a study of T cells in Graves' hyperthyroidism and ophthalmopathy. Amplified regions were TCR beta CDR3 sequences from RNA transcripts. Primed by the HTBI set, a first-round RT-PCR was run on the TCR CDR3. TCRdb re-called the multiplex PCR reads with MiXCR, one entry per CDR3 protein. The sample has a few hundred thousand distinct CDR3 sequences, about 14% seen once; the top ten hold about 20%. Sequencing used blood. All receptors derive from a woman in her 30s with Graves' ophthalmopathy.

This clonotype was seen repeatedly, ten times or more. The chain joins TRBV30 to TRBJ1-1; a possible D gene is TRBD1 (6 bases). V gave up 1 base and J gave up 7 bases, with 10 bases separating them. Germline loops: CDR1 GTSNPN, CDR2 SVGIG (reference sequence). The CDR3 has 12 amino acids. The CDR3 here is CAWSAQGDEAFF. CDR3 DNA sequence: TGTGCCTGGAGTGCACAGGGAGATGAAGCTTTCTTT.

This clonotype was seen at least ten times. V usage is TRBV28 and J usage is TRBJ1-1; TRBD1 matches 8 bases. Germline assignment: CDR1 MDHEN and CDR2 SYDVKM. The trim removed 5 bases at V and 3 bases at J, leaving 5 bases unmatched. CDR3 length: 14 residues. CDR3 coding DNA: TGTGCCAGCAGTACCCGGACAGGGTACACTGAAGCTTTCTTT. Translation: CASSTRTGYTEAFF.

V and J are TRBV4-2 and TRBJ1-6, with D tentatively TRBD1 (5 bases). The germline V gene has CDR1 LGHNA and CDR2 YNFKEQ. The CDR3 has 14 amino acids. V was pared by 0 bases and J by 10 bases, with 10 bases between. CDR3 protein: CASSQDREGSPLHF. The CDR3 DNA is TGTGCCAGCAGCCAAGACAGGGAAGGCTCACCCCTCCACTTT.

In its sample, this clonotype was seen many times. This chain links TRBV9 with TRBJ1-2, with 7 bases identical to TRBD1. The CDR3 is made up of 14 amino acids. V gave up 3 bases and J gave up 4 bases; unmatched junction bases: 6. In germline, CDR1 is SGDLS, CDR2 YYNGEE. The chain's CDR3 is CASSGGQPLYGYTF. The CDR3 coding sequence is TGTGCCAGCAGCGGGGGACAGCCCCTCTATGGCTACACCTTC.

At least ten counts were recorded for this clonotype. V usage is TRBV7-2 and J usage is TRBJ1-2; no definite D call. Trimming took 0 bases from V and 4 from J, leaving 6 bases between them. This CDR3 spans 13 amino acids. The germline V gene has CDR1 SGHTA and CDR2 FQGNSA. The CDR3 loop is CASSLAGSYGYTF. Here the CDR3 DNA reads TGTGCCAGCAGCTTAGCAGGAAGCTATGGCTACACCTTC.

This clonotype was recorded at least ten times. The V gene is TRBV19, the J gene TRBJ2-7; 7 bases line up with TRBD1. After removal of 10 bases from V and 6 bases from J, the junction contained 21 bases not matched to a gene. Germline assignment: CDR1 LNHDA and CDR2 SQIVND (reference sequence). The CDR3 runs 16 residues. This CDR3 reads CATQLNPLSGQSEQYF. In DNA, the CDR3 is TGTGCCACCCAGCTGAACCCCCTTTCGGGACAGTCCGAGCAGTACTTC. Together with reference TRBV19 and TRBJ2-7, the CDR3 gives the full variable domain: DGGITQSPKYLFRKEGQNVTLSCEQNLNHDAMYWYRQDPGQGLRLIYYSQIVNDFQKGDIAEGYSVSREKKESFPLTVTSAQKNPTAFYLCATQLNPLSGQSEQYFGPGTRLTVT.

The chain recombines TRBV28 with TRBJ2-7; 14 bases align to TRBD2. The J segment lost 2 bases and the V segment lost 4 bases, leaving 4 bases of the junction unmatched. The CDR3 is 16 amino acids. Germline V gene lookup returns CDR1 MDHEN and CDR2 SYDVKM. The CDR3 loop is CASSSGLAGEPYEQYF. CDR3 DNA sequence: TGTGCCAGCAGTTCGGGACTAGCGGGGGAGCCCTACGAGCAGTACTTC.

Comments on this clonotype: A much larger clone lies a single base off, so this may be a read error. The rearrangement links TRBV7-2 to TRBJ1-5; 8 bases map to TRBD1. From germline, CDR1 is SGHTA and CDR2 FQGNSA. V was clipped by 4 bases and J by 2 bases; unmatched bases: 1. The CDR3 consists of 14 residues. CDR3 sequence: CASSWGQGNQPQHF. The CDR3 DNA reads as TGTGCCAGCAGCTGGGGACAGGGCAATCAGCCCCAGCATTTT.

This clonotype was detected many times. This chain links TRBV11-3 with TRBJ1-1, with TRBD1 matching over 8 bases. V shed 5 bases and J 4 bases; nucleotides not matched to a gene: 6. The CDR3 spans 14 residues. The V gene's germline CDR1 is SGHNT and CDR2 YENEEA. The CDR3 bases are TGTGCCAGCAGCCCCGACAGGGGAAGCACTGAAGCTTTCTTT. Translated, it gives CASSPDRGSTEAFF.

This clonotype was detected many times. V gene TRBV2 combines with J gene TRBJ2-7; 12 positions agree with TRBD1. The CDR3 consists of 14 residues. The germline V gene encodes CDR1 SNHLY and CDR2 FYNNEI. CDR3 nucleotides: TGTGCAGGCATGGGGGACAGGGGGCACTACGAGCAGTACTTC. Protein: CAGMGDRGHYEQYF.

This clonotype was counted many times. This sequence joins TRBV28 and TRBJ2-7; maybe TRBD2 (5 bases). Germline V CDR1 and CDR2: MDHEN, SYDVKM. The CDR3 is 13 residues long. The V end was cut by 8 bases, the J end by 2 bases, with 13 bases between. The CDR3 DNA reads as TGTGCCAGCGCTCGGCTAGCCCCCTACGAGCAGTACTTC. Translating gives CASARLAPYEQYF.

This clonotype was seen a few times. It may be a read error: a sequence one base away is much more abundant. V and J are TRBV28 and TRBJ2-1, with unresolved D. The DNA end favors TRBJ2-7, so the J call may be wrong. This CDR3 is 15 amino acids long. CDR1 is MDHEN and CDR2 is SYDVKM in the germline V gene. In DNA form, the CDR3 reads TGTGCCAGCAGTCATGTATCCACTTCGCACAATGAGCAGTACTTC. Amino acid sequence: CASSHVSTSHNEQYF.

This clonotype showed up many times. The V gene is TRBV6-5, the J gene TRBJ2-2, with D possibly matching TRBD1 (5 bases). V lost 1 base, J lost 0 bases, and 12 bases lay in between. Germline lookup yields CDR1 MNHEY and CDR2 SVGAGI. The CDR3 is 17 amino acids. The CDR3 here is CASSYFRRQTNTGELFF. The CDR3 nucleotides are TGTGCCAGCAGTTACTTCAGACGACAGACGAACACCGGGGAGCTGTTTTTT.

This clonotype showed up many times. J is TRBJ2-3 and V is TRBV6-1; 11 bases line up with TRBD2. Germline CDR1 is MNHNS and CDR2 is SASEGT. V shed 6 bases, J shed 2 bases, and the junction held 4 bases outside the gene matches. CDR3 size: 15 residues. The CDR3 loop is CASSPSGGNTDTQYF. The CDR3 coding sequence is TGTGCCAGCAGCCCTAGCGGGGGGAACACAGATACGCAGTATTTT.

Concerning this clonotype: At one end the junction does not follow the germline gene, possibly because of a read error. The genes are TRBV10-2 and TRBJ2-7; 14 bases line up with TRBD2. The CDR3 has 17 residues. Germline-derived CDR1 and CDR2 are WSHSY and SAAADI. CDR3 loop: CPSKGTSGGRSSYEQYF. CDR3 DNA sequence: TGCCCCAGCAAGGGGACTAGCGGGGGCCGAAGCTCCTACGAGCAGTACTTC.

This clonotype was found once. One base away lies a much larger clone, so this may be a sequencing read error. This sequence joins TRBV5-5 and TRBJ1-5; 7 positions match TRBD1. Germline-derived CDR1 and CDR2 are SGHKS and YYEKEE (reference sequence). There are 15 residues in the CDR3. Trimming took 5 bases from V and 2 from J; bases not matched to a gene: 7. The CDR3 region has the DNA TGTGCCAGCAGAGAGACAGGGAACGGCAATCAGCCCCAGCATTTT. Its protein is CASRETGNGNQPQHF.